The 27 T cell receptor beta chains in this list originate from one sample, sequenced in a study of shared clonotypes between healthy human individuals. TCRdb's copy holds only in-frame clones and misses some; the assay was immunoSEQ multiplex PCR. The profile shows 2 million to 2.5 million clones, approximately 96% of them singletons. Sequenced: naive CD4+ T cells sorted from blood. Subset given: CD45RA+ positively selected. These receptors came from a man between 18 and 29 years old in good health.

This clone was counted only a few times. The chain recombines TRBV2 with TRBJ1-1; the D gene is possibly TRBD1 (5 bases). With 5 bases removed from V and 1 base from J, the gap between germline ends came to 20 bases. The CDR3 sequence is 17 residues long. Per germline, CDR1 SNHLY and CDR2 FYNNEI. The CDR3 loop is CASSYGGLRRTNTEAFF. The CDR3 nucleotides read TGTGCCAGCAGTTATGGGGGACTGAGGCGCACGAACACTGAAGCTTTCTTT.

The chain employs TRBV5-4 and TRBJ1-1, with D tentatively TRBD1 (5 bases). The CDR3 runs 14 residues. Germline loops: CDR1 SGHNT, CDR2 YYREEE (reference sequence). Trimming left V 5 bases short and J 0 bases short, with 11 bases between. The CDR3 nucleotides are TGTGCCAGCAGTTCGGGACTGATGAACACTGAAGCTTTCTTT. Its protein product is CASSSGLMNTEAFF.

This sequence joins TRBV7-2 and TRBJ1-1; D gene uncertain. Germline loops: CDR1 SGHTA, CDR2 FQGNSA. The CDR3 covers 15 residues. V was trimmed by 1 base and J by 0 bases, leaving 9 bases between them. For the CDR3, the DNA is TGTGCCAGCAGCTTAGGTTACTGGGTGAACACTGAAGCTTTCTTT. Translated, it gives CASSLGYWVNTEAFF.

The chain joins TRBV6-1 to TRBJ2-1, with D perhaps matching TRBD2 (5 bases). The ends were cut back, 10 bases at V and 1 base at J, with 14 bases in the middle. CDR1 and CDR2 (germline): MNHNS, SASEGT. This CDR3 contains 14 residues. CDR3 in amino acids: CATRGDASYNEQFF. Written as DNA, the CDR3 is TGTGCCACCCGGGGTGATGCTTCCTACAATGAGCAGTTCTTC.

V usage is TRBV10-3 and J usage is TRBJ2-7, with TRBD1 identical over 7 bases. This CDR3 comprises 15 residues. The V and J ends lost 2 bases and 2 bases, in that order; junction bases with no gene match: 6. Germline V CDR1 and CDR2: ENHRY, SYGVKD. CDR3 protein: CAISETMTGPYEQYF. In nucleotides, the CDR3 is TGTGCCATCAGTGAGACCATGACAGGGCCCTACGAGCAGTACTTC.

The chain employs TRBV18 and TRBJ1-6; the match to TRBD1 covers 11 bases. The junction had 8 bases not matched to a gene; V was cut back by 4 bases and J by 0 bases. The CDR3 is 19 amino acids. Germline V gives CDR1 KGHSH, CDR2 LQKENI. CDR3 DNA sequence: TGTGCCAGCTCACTCTCCGGGACAGGGGGGAGCTCCTATAATTCACCCCTCCACTTT. This translates into CASSLSGTGGSSYNSPLHF.

V usage is TRBV19 and J usage is TRBJ2-3; D assignment may be TRBD1 or TRBD2 (5 bases each). V dropped 1 base and J dropped 2 bases, with 7 bases sitting between them. In germline, CDR1 is LNHDA, CDR2 SQIVND (reference sequence). The CDR3 totals 14 residues. CDR3 sequence reads: CASSIGDLTDTQYF. CDR3 bases: TGTGCCAGTAGTATAGGGGACCTCACAGATACGCAGTATTTT.

The chain has TRBV5-4 and TRBJ2-5; D is possibly TRBD2 (6 bases). The germline gives CDR1 SGHNT, CDR2 YYREEE (reference sequence). Trimming removed 4 bases at V and 3 bases at J, with 16 bases between. This CDR3 region has 15 residues. The CDR3 sequence is CASSPGGAGKETQYF. As DNA, the CDR3 is TGTGCCAGCAGCCCCGGCGGGGCGGGGAAAGAGACCCAGTACTTC.

For this clone: Other DNA sequences of this sample code for an identical CDR3. The gene calls are TRBV25-1 and TRBJ1-1, with D hard to call. The CDR3 loop spans 11 amino acids. Trimming left V 5 bases short and J 5 bases short, with 6 bases between. The germline CDR1 and CDR2 sequences are MGHDK and SYGVNS. The CDR3 loop is CASSLGTEAFF. The DNA for the CDR3 is TGTGCCAGCAGTCTTGGGACTGAAGCTTTCTTT.

CDR3 residues: CASRPPGKLFF. The CDR3 DNA reads as TGTGCCAGCAGACCCCCGGGGAAACTGTTTTTT. The rearrangement links TRBV6-1 to TRBJ1-4, with D unresolved. The CDR3 length is 11 residues. CDR1 and CDR2 from the germline V gene are MNHNS and SASEGT. The V gene lost 6 bases and the J gene lost 11 bases, with 10 bases spanning the gap.

V and J are TRBV11-2 and TRBJ2-5, with unresolved D. Trimming took 3 bases from V and 5 from J, leaving 7 bases between them. From germline, CDR1 is SGHAT and CDR2 FQNNGV. The CDR3 length is 12 residues. Here the CDR3 reads CASSFPMETQYF. Written as DNA, the CDR3 is TGTGCCAGCAGCTTCCCAATGGAGACCCAGTACTTC.

This sequence joins TRBV2 and TRBJ1-2, with a tentative D call TRBD1 (6 bases). The CDR3 totals 15 residues. V dropped 6 bases and J dropped 1 base, with 15 bases sitting between them. The germline V gene has CDR1 SNHLY and CDR2 FYNNEI. The CDR3 DNA is TGTGCCAGCAGGACGGACCAGGGGAGTAACTATGGCTACACCTTC. Translating gives CASRTDQGSNYGYTF.

The chain joins TRBV5-1 to TRBJ2-7, with a tentative D call TRBD2 (7 bases). The CDR3 runs 14 residues. CDR1 is SGHRS, CDR2 YFSETQ, per germline. V lost 0 bases to trimming and J lost 5 bases, with 12 bases between them. This CDR3 reads CASSLARGLNEQYF. DNA for the CDR3: TGCGCCAGCAGCTTGGCGCGGGGGCTCAACGAGCAGTACTTC.

V and J are TRBV5-1 and TRBJ2-2; TRBD2 matches at 9 bases. There are 16 residues in the CDR3. The ends lost 4 bases at V and 4 bases at J; junction bases unmatched: 8. Germline loops: CDR1 SGHRS, CDR2 YFSETQ. DNA for the CDR3: TGCGCCAGCAGCGAACCTAGCGGGGCGGTCACCGGGGAGCTGTTTTTT. This gives the protein CASSEPSGAVTGELFF.

The rearrangement uses TRBV7-2 and TRBJ1-5; D may be TRBD1 (5 bases). The CDR3 length is 15 residues. The germline V and J ends were trimmed by 5 bases and 7 bases, with 18 bases remaining between them. Per germline, CDR1 SGHTA and CDR2 FQGNSA. CDR3 in DNA: TGTGCCAGCAGCGCATCACAGGCCCCGGGGCAGCCCCAGCATTTT. Its translation is CASSASQAPGQPQHF.

In regard to this clone: The same CDR3 can be traced to other DNA sequences in this sample. The chain recombines TRBV10-1 with TRBJ1-2; D is undetermined. Germline assignment: CDR1 WNHNN and CDR2 SYGVQD (reference sequence). Trimming left V 1 base short and J 4 bases short, with 7 bases between. The CDR3 is 13 amino acids. CDR3: CASSEWRGYGYTF. The CDR3, as DNA: TGCGCCAGCAGTGAGTGGCGTGGCTATGGCTACACCTTC.

V is TRBV30 and J is TRBJ2-7; D is possibly TRBD2 (5 bases). Deletions cut 7 bases from V and 0 bases from J, with 13 bases between. This CDR3 spans 13 amino acids. Germline-derived CDR1 and CDR2 are GTSNPN and SVGIG (reference sequence). Written as DNA, the CDR3 is TGTGCCTTTGGACGGGGTAACTCCTACGAGCAGTACTTC. Translating it yields CAFGRGNSYEQYF.

This clone showed up just once. The V and J genes are TRBV19 and TRBJ2-3; no clear D gene. The germline CDR1 and CDR2 sequences are LNHDA and SQIVND (reference sequence). With 5 bases removed from V and 2 bases from J, the gap between germline ends came to 5 bases. The CDR3 sequence is 12 residues long. This chain's CDR3 is CASSADTDTQYF. DNA of the CDR3: TGTGCCAGTAGTGCGGACACAGATACGCAGTATTTT.

For this clone: Other DNA sequences in this sample translate to the same CDR3. The chain has TRBV28 and TRBJ2-2; D unclear. Germline V gene lookup returns CDR1 MDHEN and CDR2 SYDVKM. V lost 1 base to trimming and J lost 0 bases, with 9 bases between them. The length of the CDR3 is 16 residues. The CDR3 sequence is CASSLFPGSNTGELFF. For the CDR3, the DNA is TGTGCCAGCAGTTTATTTCCAGGTTCGAACACCGGGGAGCTGTTTTTT.

CDR3 nucleotides: TGTGCCAGCAGCTTAGGGGGGGTATCGGGATCACCCCTCCACTTT. Residues: CASSLGGVSGSPLHF. The gene calls are TRBV11-2 and TRBJ1-6, with a tentative D call TRBD1 (5 bases). This CDR3 comprises 15 residues. V lost 1 base and J lost 10, with 14 bases in between. Germline V CDR1 and CDR2: SGHAT, FQNNGV. Supplemented by reference TRBV11-2 and TRBJ1-6, the full variable domain reads EAGVAQSPRYKIIEKRQSVAFWCNPISGHATLYWYQQILGQGPKLLIQFQNNGVVDDSQLPKDRFSAERLKGVDSTLKIQPAKLEDSAVYLCASSLGGVSGSPLHFGNGTRLTVT.

The genes are TRBV4-2 and TRBJ1-4; D is ambiguous. CDR1 is LGHNA, CDR2 YNFKEQ, per germline. Trimming cost V 2 bases and J 0 bases, with 16 bases left between them. The CDR3 has 18 amino acids. The CDR3 sequence: CASSQLSPLLATNEKLFF. CDR3 nucleotides: TGTGCCAGCAGCCAATTGTCGCCCCTCCTTGCAACTAATGAAAAACTGTTTTTT.

This clone was seen once. In the same sample, other DNA sequences code for this CDR3. The chain joins TRBV5-1 to TRBJ1-3, with a weak D call TRBD1 (5 bases). The CDR3 runs 14 residues. Trimming cost V 4 bases and J 4 bases, with 12 bases left between them. Germline V gene sequence: CDR1 SGHRS, CDR2 YFSETQ. The CDR3 is CASSPGTVGNTIYF. The CDR3 DNA follows: TGCGCCAGCAGCCCCGGGACGGTAGGAAACACCATATATTTT. Supplemented by reference TRBV5-1 and TRBJ1-3, the full variable domain reads KAGVTQTPRYLIKTRGQQVTLSCSPISGHRSVSWYQQTPGQGLQFLFEYFSETQRNKGNFPGRFSGRQFSNSRSEMNVSTLELGDSALYLCASSPGTVGNTIYFGEGSWLTVV.

This clone has just one count. The chain is built from TRBV2 and TRBJ1-6, with 10 bases identical to TRBD1. Germline V gene lookup returns CDR1 SNHLY and CDR2 FYNNEI. V trimming: 6 bases; J trimming: 10 bases; junction bases outside the gene matches: 6. CDR3 size: 14 residues. The CDR3 loop is CASSADRGRSPLHF. CDR3 coding DNA: TGTGCCAGCAGCGCGGACAGGGGGAGGTCACCCCTCCACTTT.

V usage is TRBV7-8 and J usage is TRBJ2-1; 12 nucleotides agree with TRBD2. CDR1 is SGHVS and CDR2 is FQNEAQ in the germline V gene. This CDR3 spans 16 amino acids. Germline trimming cut 5 bases from V and 7 bases from J; bases unmatched to any gene: 9. CDR3 amino acids: CASSPELAGGRNEQFF. DNA of the CDR3: TGTGCCAGCAGCCCCGAGCTAGCGGGGGGGCGTAATGAGCAGTTCTTC.

V and J are TRBV7-9 and TRBJ1-4, with a possible D match to TRBD1 (5 bases). This CDR3 is 13 amino acids long. Germline V CDR1 and CDR2: SEHNR, FQNEAQ (reference sequence). V gave up 1 base and J gave up 8 bases, with 8 bases separating them. CDR3 DNA sequence: TGTGCCAGCAGCTTAGGACAGCGGGAAAAACTGTTTTTT. It is translated as CASSLGQREKLFF.

The chain recombines TRBV7-2 with TRBJ2-1; D uncertain. CDR3 length equals 12 residues. V was trimmed by 5 bases and J by 3 bases, leaving 5 bases between them. From germline, CDR1 is SGHTA and CDR2 FQGNSA. CDR3 region: CASSRDYNEQFF. In DNA form, the CDR3 reads TGTGCCAGCAGCAGGGACTACAATGAGCAGTTCTTC.

The chain's CDR3 is CASSLVGSSSYEQYF. The CDR3 bases are TGTGCCAGCAGCTTAGTTGGGTCTAGCTCCTACGAGCAGTACTTC. The chain has TRBV11-2 and TRBJ2-7; D gene uncertain. In germline, CDR1 is SGHAT, CDR2 FQNNGV. The CDR3 spans 15 residues. Deletions cut 1 base from V and 0 bases from J, with 10 bases between.